The 28 T cell receptor beta chains listed next were all sequenced from one sample in a study of cytomegalovirus exposure and HLA in healthy donors. Amplification used 60 Vbeta primers and 13 Jbeta primers. Clones were read by immunoSEQ multiplex PCR, and TCRdb kept only the in-frame ones, dropping some. In the table there are roughly 160,000 clones, about 83% of which are singletons. Sequencing was carried out using PBMCs. The receptors here all came from a woman between 25 and 40 years old in good health and CMV-seronegative.

V gene TRBV7-3 combines with J gene TRBJ2-1; no clear D. Deletions cut 5 bases from V and 6 bases from J, with 8 bases between. Germline V gene sequence: CDR1 SGHTA, CDR2 FQGTGA. This CDR3 region has 12 residues. The CDR3 reads CASSRTGNEQFF. Here the CDR3 DNA reads TGTGCCAGCAGCCGAACCGGCAATGAGCAGTTCTTC.

This sequence joins TRBV7-2 and TRBJ1-2; unclear D gene. Trimming left V 5 bases short and J 8 bases short, with 18 bases between. Germline values: CDR1 SGHTA, CDR2 FQGNSA. The CDR3 spans 14 residues. CDR3 nucleotides: TGTGCCAGCAGCCCCTGGGGAGGGCAGCACGGCTACACCTTC. This translates into CASSPWGGQHGYTF.

In regard to this clone: Sequence at one end of the junction differs from germline and may be a read error. This rearrangement joins TRBV6-5 to TRBJ2-7; possible D gene TRBD2, 6 bases. Germline-derived CDR1 and CDR2 are MNHEY and SVGAGI. The CDR3 sequence is 15 residues long. The CDR3 nucleotides are TGTGCCAGCAGTAACTCGCGGGACGGATACTACGAGCAGTACTTC. The encoded protein is CASSNSRDGYYEQYF.

The rearrangement uses TRBV6-1 and TRBJ2-2; D remains ambiguous. The J call is in doubt because the DNA end fits TRBJ1-3 better. The CDR3 is 15 residues long. Germline CDR1 reads MNHNS; CDR2 reads SASEGT. CDR3 DNA sequence: TGTGCCAGCAGTGAATCGACGGCCCGAGGAAACACCATATATTTT. It translates to CASSESTARGNTIYF.

The chain employs TRBV9 and TRBJ2-7; possibly TRBD2 for D (7 bases). V was pared by 4 bases and J by 1 base, with 18 bases between. In germline, CDR1 is SGDLS, CDR2 YYNGEE. This CDR3 spans 16 amino acids. The CDR3 nucleotides read TGTGCCAGCAGCTCTGGGGGGGGCAAGGCTTCCTACGAGCAGTACTTC. Encoded protein: CASSSGGGKASYEQYF.

The J gene is TRBJ2-1, the V gene TRBV5-1; TRBD2 matches at 11 bases. CDR3 length equals 19 residues. Losses at the gene ends were 0 bases for V and 2 bases for J; bases not matched to a gene: 10. The germline V gene has CDR1 SGHRS and CDR2 YFSETQ. The CDR3 here is CASSLGGGVAGGPYNEQFF. CDR3 coding DNA: TGCGCCAGCAGCTTGGGTGGGGGTGTAGCGGGAGGGCCCTACAATGAGCAGTTCTTC.

The V call is TRBV5-1, the J call TRBJ2-4; no clear D gene. V was shortened by 4 bases and J by 0 bases, with 11 bases between the two germline ends. Germline V gene data show CDR1 as SGHRS and CDR2 as YFSETQ. This CDR3 has 15 residues. The CDR3 coding sequence is TGCGCCAGCAGCCAGACTGGTACAGCCAAAAACATTCAGTACTTC. This encodes CASSQTGTAKNIQYF.

The sample holds one count of this clone. The genes are TRBV29-1 and TRBJ1-1; 8 bases are shared with TRBD1. Germline trimming cut 7 bases from V and 8 bases from J; bases unmatched to any gene: 9. The CDR3 is 12 amino acids. Germline V gene lookup returns CDR1 SQVTM and CDR2 ANQGSEA. CDR3 in DNA: TGCAGCGGCGGACAGGGTCCCGCGGAAGCTTTCTTT. It translates to CSGGQGPAEAFF.

V usage is TRBV30 and J usage is TRBJ2-4; 7 nucleotides align to TRBD2. Germline CDR1 is GTSNPN and CDR2 is SVGIG (reference sequence). The CDR3 totals 14 residues. Trimming removed 4 bases from V and 6 bases from J; junction bases left unmatched: 9. The CDR3 loop reads CAWTPPWGGNIQYF. Here the CDR3 DNA reads TGTGCCTGGACCCCCCCTTGGGGGGGAAACATTCAGTACTTC.

The chain recombines TRBV19 with TRBJ2-5; 11 positions agree with TRBD2. This CDR3 spans 15 amino acids. Germline CDR1 and CDR2: LNHDA and SQIVND (reference sequence). V shed 5 bases, J shed 4 bases, and the junction held 6 bases outside the gene matches. The CDR3 here is CASSVLAGGLETQYF. The CDR3 DNA reads TGTGCCAGTAGTGTTTTAGCGGGGGGGCTAGAGACCCAGTACTTC.

DNA of the CDR3: TGTGCCACCAGCAGGCAGGGGTGGGACGAGCAGTACTTC. This encodes CATSRQGWDEQYF. The chain recombines TRBV15 with TRBJ2-5; TRBD1 is a possible D gene (6 bases). The last part of the DNA fits TRBJ2-7 better; the J call may be wrong. Germline V gives CDR1 LNHNV, CDR2 YYDKDF (reference sequence). The CDR3 totals 13 residues.

This clone was observed once. The V and J genes are TRBV6-5 and TRBJ1-1; no clear D gene. CDR1 and CDR2 (germline): MNHEY, SVGAGI. V lost 0 bases and J 2 bases, leaving 10 bases between the germline ends. The CDR3 covers 15 residues. CDR3 residues: CASSYSSGINTEAFF. The CDR3 region has the DNA TGTGCCAGCAGTTACTCGTCGGGGATTAACACTGAAGCTTTCTTT.

This sequence joins TRBV5-4 and TRBJ1-2, with D tentatively TRBD1 (6 bases). The CDR3 has 14 residues. Trimming removed 6 bases from V and 8 bases from J, with 20 bases in between. Per germline, CDR1 SGHNT and CDR2 YYREEE (reference sequence). The CDR3 nucleotides are TGTGCCAGCATCCTGAGGGGGGGCTCAGGGGGCTACACCTTC. It specifies CASILRGGSGGYTF.

This chain links TRBV7-8 with TRBJ2-1, with 7 nucleotides matching TRBD2. V lost 5 bases and J lost 10; bases outside the gene matches: 17. Germline CDR1 SGHVS, CDR2 FQNEAQ. This CDR3 spans 16 amino acids. As DNA, the CDR3 is TGTGCCAGCAGCCTCAGCTCGGGGAGCCCCGGGGGGGAGCAGTTCTTC. Its translation: CASSLSSGSPGGEQFF.

V usage is TRBV15 and J usage is TRBJ2-5; the D gene is possibly TRBD2 (5 bases). The CDR3 has 11 residues. The ends were cut back, 8 bases at V and 5 bases at J, with 9 bases in the middle. Germline-derived CDR1 and CDR2 are LNHNV and YYDKDF (reference sequence). For the CDR3, the DNA is TGTGCCACCGCGCTAGCTGAGACCCAGTACTTC. Protein: CATALAETQYF.

V gene TRBV19 combines with J gene TRBJ1-2, with 11 nucleotides matching TRBD1. V dropped 7 bases and J dropped 1; count of bases not matched to a gene: 8. This CDR3 contains 16 residues. Per the germline V gene, CDR1 is LNHDA and CDR2 is SQIVND (reference sequence). Here the CDR3 reads CASKLKGQGDNYGYTF. The CDR3 region has the DNA TGTGCCAGTAAGCTGAAGGGACAGGGGGATAACTATGGCTACACCTTC.

This sequence joins TRBV7-9 and TRBJ1-5; 10 nucleotides match TRBD1. The CDR3 length is 18 residues. The V gene end was trimmed by 5 bases and the J gene end by 0 bases; junction bases not matched to a gene: 10. Per germline, CDR1 SEHNR and CDR2 FQNEAQ (reference sequence). The CDR3 is CASSRVRQGAFSNQPQHF. Written as DNA, the CDR3 is TGTGCCAGCAGCAGAGTGCGACAGGGGGCTTTTAGCAATCAGCCCCAGCATTTT.

The rearrangement joins TRBV2 to TRBJ2-7, with 7 bases matching TRBD1. Germline-derived CDR1 and CDR2 are SNHLY and FYNNEI. The J segment lost 3 bases and the V segment lost 8 bases, leaving 4 bases of the junction unmatched. This CDR3 comprises 12 residues. In nucleotides, the CDR3 is TGTGCCAGCGGCGACAGGGACTACGAGCAGTACTTC. Its protein is CASGDRDYEQYF.

This chain joins TRBV7-2 and TRBJ2-5, with TRBD2 identical over 7 bases. Germline V gene sequence: CDR1 SGHTA, CDR2 FQGNSA. The CDR3 is 14 residues long. V lost 6 bases to trimming and J lost 4 bases; unmatched junction nucleotides: 8. The CDR3 loop reads CASSSPTSPETQYF. The DNA for the CDR3 is TGTGCCAGCAGTTCTCCGACTAGCCCAGAGACCCAGTACTTC.

The J gene is TRBJ1-1, the V gene TRBV7-2; TRBD1 is a possible D gene (6 bases). This CDR3 contains 13 residues. Germline CDR1 and CDR2: SGHTA and FQGNSA. V lost 4 bases, J lost 3 bases, and 9 bases lay in between. CDR3 in DNA: TGTGCCAGCAGCTCTCAGGGGTACACTGAAGCTTTCTTT. Amino acid sequence: CASSSQGYTEAFF.

This chain connects TRBV7-2 to TRBJ2-7, with TRBD2 matching over 7 bases. After removal of 5 bases from V and 1 base from J, the junction contained 8 bases not matched to a gene. The CDR3 covers 15 residues. Germline CDR1 reads SGHTA; CDR2 reads FQGNSA. Here the CDR3 reads CASSPGGAGSYEQYF. The CDR3 DNA reads as TGTGCCAGCAGCCCGGGAGGAGCGGGTTCCTACGAGCAGTACTTC.

The chain couples TRBV6-6 to TRBJ1-1; no firm D call. Germline V gene sequence: CDR1 MNHNY, CDR2 SVGAGI (reference sequence). The V gene lost 6 bases and the J gene lost 2 bases, with 7 bases spanning the gap. The CDR3 is made up of 12 amino acids. The CDR3 spells CASRGGNTEAFF. In DNA, the CDR3 is TGTGCCAGCAGGGGAGGTAACACTGAAGCTTTCTTT.

The chain links TRBV5-1 to TRBJ2-5; 7 bases match TRBD1. CDR1 is SGHRS, CDR2 YFSETQ, per germline. The V and J ends lost 4 bases and 3 bases, in that order; junction bases with no gene match: 15. The CDR3 sequence is 17 residues long. The DNA of the CDR3 is TGCGCCAGCAGCGTGCACAGGGGTGGGCCGACGAAAGAGACCCAGTACTTC. Translated, it gives CASSVHRGGPTKETQYF.

Here the CDR3 reads CASKALGTGDRETQYF. The CDR3 bases are TGTGCCAGTAAGGCCCTTGGGACAGGGGATCGGGAGACCCAGTACTTC. The chain has TRBV19 and TRBJ2-5, with TRBD1 matching over 10 bases. The ends lost 7 bases at V and 5 bases at J; junction bases unmatched: 13. This CDR3 is 16 amino acids long. In germline, CDR1 is LNHDA, CDR2 SQIVND (reference sequence).

The J gene is TRBJ2-2, the V gene TRBV19; D perhaps matches TRBD2 (6 bases). Trimming took 6 bases from V and 0 from J, leaving 11 bases between them. CDR1 and CDR2 from the germline V gene are LNHDA and SQIVND (reference sequence). This CDR3 contains 15 residues. For the CDR3, the DNA is TGTGCCAGTAGCGGAGGGCGAGCGAACACCGGGGAGCTGTTTTTT. This sequence encodes CASSGGRANTGELFF.

This clone was seen a single time. This sequence joins TRBV28 and TRBJ2-1, with 8 positions matching TRBD2. The germline gives CDR1 MDHEN, CDR2 SYDVKM. CDR3 length: 13 residues. With V trimmed by 8 bases and J by 7 bases, 7 bases remained unmatched. CDR3 region: CASSGTRSNEQFF. The DNA of the CDR3 is TGTGCCAGCTCTGGGACTAGGTCTAATGAGCAGTTCTTC.

The chain has TRBV9 and TRBJ1-1, with D unclear. V lost 4 bases and J lost 5, with 24 bases in between. Germline loops: CDR1 SGDLS, CDR2 YYNGEE. This CDR3 is built from 17 residues. In nucleotides, the CDR3 is TGTGCCAGCAGCTCCGACGGGTTGGTTTTCGGGGTGACTGAAGCTTTCTTT. It translates to CASSSDGLVFGVTEAFF. Full variable domain (remainder filled in from reference TRBV9 and TRBJ1-1): DSGVTQTPKHLITATGQRVTLRCSPRSGDLSVYWYQQSLDQGLQFLIQYYNGEERAKGNILERFSAQQFPDLHSELNLSSLELGDSALYFCASSSDGLVFGVTEAFFGQGTRLTVV.

The chain couples TRBV28 to TRBJ2-3; the D is unclear. V shed 10 bases and J shed 6 bases, with 11 bases lying between them. The germline gives CDR1 MDHEN, CDR2 SYDVKM. CDR3 size: 11 residues. CDR3 bases: TGTGCCAACGGCGGCCCGGATACGCAGTATTTT. Protein: CANGGPDTQYF.